The 10 T cell receptor beta chains reported below all come from one sample, sequenced in a study of human T cells and chemical hapten exposure. Time point specified: patch test 1, 2 weeks after DPC sensitization. Described treatment: therapeutic diphenylcyclopropenone sensitization with weekly scalp DPC. TCRdb re-called the RACE reads with MiXCR, one entry per CDR3 protein. The top ten hold roughly 6.7% of the sample, which has roughly 190,000 distinct CDR3 sequences, approximately 20% seen once. The material was whole blood, obtained in connection with sensitization to the hapten diphenylcyclopropenone (DPC). The source of these receptors is a woman between 45 and 65 years old with alopecia areata. Some clones in this sample may be carry-over from other donors' samples.

This clonotype showed up just a few times. V gene TRBV15 combines with J gene TRBJ1-3; TRBD1 is a possible D gene (5 bases). Per the germline V gene, CDR1 is LNHNV and CDR2 is YYDKDF (reference sequence). V lost 5 bases and J 4 bases, leaving 9 bases between the germline ends. The CDR3 runs 13 residues. The CDR3 DNA reads TGTGCCACCAGCGGGGCCAGCGGAAACACCATATATTTT. Protein product: CATSGASGNTIYF.

This sequence joins TRBV5-1 and TRBJ2-5; 12 bases match TRBD2. The junction had 5 bases not matched to a gene; V was cut back by 4 bases and J by 4 bases. This CDR3 contains 15 residues. Germline CDR1 reads SGHRS; CDR2 reads YFSETQ. Here the CDR3 reads CASSPSLAGGETQYF. The CDR3 DNA reads TGCGCCAGCAGCCCCTCACTAGCGGGGGGAGAGACCCAGTACTTC.

At least ten counts were recorded for this clonotype. The chain uses TRBV5-1 and TRBJ1-6, with D unresolved. This CDR3 has 15 residues. From germline, CDR1 is SGHRS and CDR2 YFSETQ. The V and J ends lost 4 bases and 7 bases respectively, with 15 bases between them. The CDR3 here is CASSLGGGINSPLHF. CDR3 bases: TGCGCCAGCAGCCTGGGTGGAGGAATCAATTCACCCCTCCACTTT.

This clonotype showed up just a few times. The V call is TRBV2, the J call TRBJ1-1, with a weak D call TRBD1 (6 bases). The ends were cut back, 6 bases at V and 3 bases at J, with 23 bases in the middle. Germline V gives CDR1 SNHLY, CDR2 FYNNEI. CDR3 length equals 17 residues. DNA for the CDR3: TGTGCCAGCAGACTAGACAGCCCCAACCGGGGGCACACTGAAGCTTTCTTT. This gives the protein CASRLDSPNRGHTEAFF.

This clonotype was seen a few times. This chain links TRBV29-1 with TRBJ1-1, with D maybe TRBD1 (5 bases). The CDR3 has 12 residues. The germline gives CDR1 SQVTM, CDR2 ANQGSEA. Trimming cost V 4 bases and J 4 bases, with 10 bases left between them. The chain's CDR3 is CSVVGGPTEAFF. Written as DNA, the CDR3 is TGCAGCGTTGTCGGGGGTCCCACTGAAGCTTTCTTT. Drawing the rest from reference TRBV29-1 and TRBJ1-1, the complete variable domain is SAVISQKPSRDICQRGTSLTIQCQVDSQVTMMFWYRQQPGQSLTLIATANQGSEATYESGFVIDKFPISRPNLTFSTLTVSNMSPEDSSIYLCSVVGGPTEAFFGQGTRLTVV.

The rearrangement links TRBV11-2 to TRBJ1-1; possibly TRBD1 for D (6 bases). Germline CDR1 reads SGHAT; CDR2 reads FQNNGV. With 5 bases removed from V and 4 bases from J, the gap between germline ends came to 11 bases. This CDR3 is 13 amino acids long. This chain's CDR3 is CASSRDTLTEAFF. The CDR3 bases are TGTGCCAGCAGCCGGGACACCCTCACTGAAGCTTTCTTT.

For the CDR3, the DNA is TGTGCCAGCTCCCTGAAGCAACCTACAGGGAGCGACTACTACGAGCAGTACTTC. Encoded protein: CASSLKQPTGSDYYEQYF. The chain employs TRBV18 and TRBJ2-7; TRBD1 is a possible D gene (6 bases). V was pared by 6 bases and J by 3 bases, with 27 bases between. CDR3 length equals 18 residues. CDR1 is KGHSH and CDR2 is LQKENI in the germline V gene.

This clonotype was observed a handful of times. The V gene is TRBV6-1, the J gene TRBJ1-2; the D is unclear. The CDR3 totals 11 residues. The V end was cut by 10 bases, the J end by 3 bases, with 9 bases between. In germline, CDR1 is MNHNS, CDR2 SASEGT. Here the CDR3 DNA reads TGTGCCACCCAGCGGGACTATGGCTACACCTTC. Translating gives CATQRDYGYTF.

This clonotype was picked up a small number of times. The CDR3 sequence is CATSGPGHRANQPQHF. The CDR3 DNA reads TGTGCCACCAGTGGTCCGGGACACAGGGCCAATCAGCCCCAGCATTTT. The rearrangement joins TRBV24-1 to TRBJ1-5, with TRBD1 as a possible D gene (6 bases). Looked up from germline, CDR1 is KGHDR and CDR2 is SFDVKD. CDR3 length: 16 residues. Trimming removed 5 bases at V and 3 bases at J, with 16 bases between.

V gene TRBV12-3 or TRBV12-4 combines with J gene TRBJ2-2; possibly TRBD1 for D (6 bases). The CDR3 has 15 amino acids. The V end was cut by 7 bases, the J end by 6 bases, with 18 bases between. The CDR3 loop reads CASKILRGTAGELFF. The CDR3 coding sequence is TGTGCCAGCAAAATTTTAAGGGGGACGGCCGGGGAGCTGTTTTTT.